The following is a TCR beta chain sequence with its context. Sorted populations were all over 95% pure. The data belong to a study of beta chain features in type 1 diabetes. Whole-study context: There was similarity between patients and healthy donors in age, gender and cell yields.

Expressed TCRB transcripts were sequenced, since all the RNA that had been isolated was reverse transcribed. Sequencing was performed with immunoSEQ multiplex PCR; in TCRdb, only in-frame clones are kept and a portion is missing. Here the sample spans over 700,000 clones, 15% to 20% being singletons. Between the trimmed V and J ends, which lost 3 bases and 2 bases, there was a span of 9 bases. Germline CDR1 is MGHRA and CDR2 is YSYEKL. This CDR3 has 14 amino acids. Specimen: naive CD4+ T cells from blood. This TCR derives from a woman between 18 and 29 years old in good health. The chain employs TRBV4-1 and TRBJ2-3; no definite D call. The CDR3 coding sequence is TGCGCCAGCAGCCATGGACCCTTCACAGATACGCAGTATTTT. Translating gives CASSHGPFTDTQYF.